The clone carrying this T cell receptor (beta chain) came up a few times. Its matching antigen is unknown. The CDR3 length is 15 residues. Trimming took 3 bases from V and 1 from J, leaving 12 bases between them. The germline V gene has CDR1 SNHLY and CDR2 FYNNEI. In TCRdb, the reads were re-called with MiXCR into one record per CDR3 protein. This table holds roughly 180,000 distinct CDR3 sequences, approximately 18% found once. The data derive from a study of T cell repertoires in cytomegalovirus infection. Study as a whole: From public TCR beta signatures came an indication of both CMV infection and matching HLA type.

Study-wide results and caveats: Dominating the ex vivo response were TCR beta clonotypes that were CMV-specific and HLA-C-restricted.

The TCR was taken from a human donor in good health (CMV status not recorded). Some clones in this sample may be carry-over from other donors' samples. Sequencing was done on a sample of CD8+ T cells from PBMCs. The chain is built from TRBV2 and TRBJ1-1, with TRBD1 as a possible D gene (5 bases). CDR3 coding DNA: TGTGCCAGCAGTGAGATGGGACTCAAGAACACTGAAGCTTTCTTT. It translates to CASSEMGLKNTEAFF.